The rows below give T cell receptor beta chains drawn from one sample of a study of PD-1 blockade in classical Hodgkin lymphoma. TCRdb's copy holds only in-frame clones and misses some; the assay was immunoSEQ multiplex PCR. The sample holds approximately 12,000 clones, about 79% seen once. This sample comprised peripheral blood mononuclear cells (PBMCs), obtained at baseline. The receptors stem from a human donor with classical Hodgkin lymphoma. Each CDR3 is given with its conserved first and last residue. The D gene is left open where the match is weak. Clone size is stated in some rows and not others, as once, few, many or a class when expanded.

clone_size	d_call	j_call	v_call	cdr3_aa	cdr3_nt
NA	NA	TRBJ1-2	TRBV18	CASSPEQYYGYTF	TGTGCCAGCTCACCGGAACAGTACTATGGCTACACCTTC
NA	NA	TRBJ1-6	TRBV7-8	CASSLEQGLPLHF	TGTGCCAGCAGCTTAGAGCAGGGGTTACCCCTCCACTTT
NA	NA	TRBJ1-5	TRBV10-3	CATTPVLNQPQHF	TGTGCCACCACCCCGGTCCTTAATCAGCCCCAGCATTTT
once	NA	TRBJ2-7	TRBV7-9	CASSLVTGACREQYF	TGTGCCAGCAGCTTAGTCACGGGGGCGTGTCGTGAGCAGTACTTC
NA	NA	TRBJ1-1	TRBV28	CASSTLQGNTEAFF	TGTGCCAGCAGTACACTACAGGGGAACACTGAAGCTTTCTTT
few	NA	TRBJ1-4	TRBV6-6	CASITGHGTTNEKLFF	TGTGCCAGCATCACGGGGCACGGGACAACTAATGAAAAACTGTTTTTT
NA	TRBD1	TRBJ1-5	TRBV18	CASSATGTPEHF	TGTGCCAGCTCGGCGACAGGGACACCAGAGCATTTT
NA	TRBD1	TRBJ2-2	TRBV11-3	CASRPGGDTGELFF	TGTGCCAGCAGACCAGGGGGTGATACCGGGGAGCTGTTTTTT
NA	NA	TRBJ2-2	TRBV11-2	CASSLDRGAGELFF	TGTGCCAGCAGCTTAGATAGGGGGGCCGGGGAGCTGTTTTTT
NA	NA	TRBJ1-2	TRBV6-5	CASSYRDNFYGYTF	TGTGCCAGCAGTTACAGAGATAATTTCTATGGCTACACCTTC
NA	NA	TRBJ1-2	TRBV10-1	CASSNSTEYGYTF	TGCGCCAGCAGTAACTCGACAGAGTATGGCTACACCTTC
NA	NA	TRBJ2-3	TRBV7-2	CASSLGSSTDTQYF	TGTGCCAGCAGCTTGGGATCCAGCACAGATACGCAGTATTTT
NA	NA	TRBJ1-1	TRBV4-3	CASSQSFRGRGTEAFF	TGCGCCAGCAGCCAATCCTTTCGGGGGCGAGGCACTGAAGCTTTCTTT
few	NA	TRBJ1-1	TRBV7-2	CASSLGPRENTEAFF	TGTGCCAGCAGCTTAGGTCCCAGGGAGAACACTGAAGCTTTCTTT
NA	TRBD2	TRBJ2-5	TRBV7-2	CASSSQGLAGAETQYF	TGTGCCAGCAGCTCGCAGGGACTAGCGGGAGCAGAGACCCAGTACTTC
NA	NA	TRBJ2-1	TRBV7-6	CASSLRPRSDEQFF	TGTGCCAGCAGCTTAAGACCCAGGTCGGATGAGCAGTTCTTC
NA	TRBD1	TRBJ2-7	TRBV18	CASSPRGQGASYEQYF	TGTGCCAGCTCACCACGAGGACAGGGGGCCTCCTACGAGCAGTACTTC
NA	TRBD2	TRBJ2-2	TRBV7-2	CASSQRSGGNTGELFF	TGTGCCAGCAGCCAGCGGAGCGGGGGGAACACCGGGGAGCTGTTTTTT
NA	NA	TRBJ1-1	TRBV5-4	CASSLVRNEAFF	TGTGCCAGCAGCTTGGTTCGGAATGAAGCTTTCTTT
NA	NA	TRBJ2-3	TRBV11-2	CASSHFRQNTDTQYF	TGTGCCAGCAGCCACTTCCGACAGAATACAGATACGCAGTATTTT
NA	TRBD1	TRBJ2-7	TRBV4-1	CASSQETGQQYF	TGCGCCAGCAGCCAAGAGACAGGGCAGCAGTACTTC
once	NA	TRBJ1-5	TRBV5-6	CASSLWWDRQPQHF	TGTGCCAGCAGCTTGTGGTGGGACCGGCAGCCCCAGCATTTT
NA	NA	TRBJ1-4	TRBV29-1	CSVLSEKLFF	TGCAGCGTTCTAAGTGAAAAACTGTTTTTT
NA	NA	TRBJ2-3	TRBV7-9	CASSLYTRASTQYF	TGTGCCAGCAGCTTATACACCCGGGCCTCTACGCAGTATTTT
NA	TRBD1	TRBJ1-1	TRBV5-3	CASSFDRATEAFF	TGTGCCAGCAGCTTCGACAGGGCCACTGAAGCTTTCTTT
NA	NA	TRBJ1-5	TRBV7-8	CASSLSNQPQHF	TGTGCCAGCAGCTTAAGCAATCAGCCCCAGCATTTT
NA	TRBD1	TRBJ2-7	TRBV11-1	CASSLDGTGGSYEQYF	TGTGCCAGCAGCTTAGACGGGACAGGGGGCTCCTACGAGCAGTACTTC
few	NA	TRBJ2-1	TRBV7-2	CASSIGLEKSSYNEQFF	TGTGCCAGCAGCATAGGACTGGAGAAGAGCTCCTACAATGAGCAGTTCTTC
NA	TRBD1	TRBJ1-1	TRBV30	CARTPDRGHTEAFF	TGTGCCCGGACCCCGGACAGGGGGCACACTGAAGCTTTCTTT
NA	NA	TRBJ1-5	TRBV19	CASSILRALDQPQHF	TGTGCCAGTAGTATCCTCCGGGCCCTAGATCAGCCCCAGCATTTT